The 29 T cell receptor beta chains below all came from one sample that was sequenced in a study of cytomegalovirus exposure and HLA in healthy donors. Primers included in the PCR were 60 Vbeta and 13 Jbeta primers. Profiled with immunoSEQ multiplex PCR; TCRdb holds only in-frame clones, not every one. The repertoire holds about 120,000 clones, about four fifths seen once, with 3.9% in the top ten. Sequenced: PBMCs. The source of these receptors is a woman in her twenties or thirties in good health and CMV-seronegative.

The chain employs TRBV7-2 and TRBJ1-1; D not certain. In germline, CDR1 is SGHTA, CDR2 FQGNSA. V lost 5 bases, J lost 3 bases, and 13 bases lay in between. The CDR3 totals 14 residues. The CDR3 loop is CASSRIRVDTEAFF. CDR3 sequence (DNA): TGTGCCAGCAGCCGTATACGGGTGGACACTGAAGCTTTCTTT.

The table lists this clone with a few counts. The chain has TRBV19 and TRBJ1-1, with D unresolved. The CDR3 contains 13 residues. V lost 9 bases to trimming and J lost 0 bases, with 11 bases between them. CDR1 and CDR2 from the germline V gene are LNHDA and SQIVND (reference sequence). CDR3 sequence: CASYGGVNTEAFF. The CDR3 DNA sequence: TGTGCCAGCTACGGAGGAGTGAACACTGAAGCTTTCTTT.

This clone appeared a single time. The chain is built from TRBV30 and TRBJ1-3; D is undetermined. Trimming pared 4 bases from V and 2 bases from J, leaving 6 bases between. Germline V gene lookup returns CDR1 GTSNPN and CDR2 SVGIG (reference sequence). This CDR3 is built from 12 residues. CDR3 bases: TGTGCCTGGACGGGGACTGGAAACACCATATATTTT. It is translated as CAWTGTGNTIYF.

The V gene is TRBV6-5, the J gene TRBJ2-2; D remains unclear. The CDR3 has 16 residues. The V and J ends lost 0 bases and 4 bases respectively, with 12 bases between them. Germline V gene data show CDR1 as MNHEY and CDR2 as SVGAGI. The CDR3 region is CASSYSVLTSTGELFF. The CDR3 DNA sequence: TGTGCCAGCAGTTACTCGGTCTTAACTTCCACCGGGGAGCTGTTTTTT.

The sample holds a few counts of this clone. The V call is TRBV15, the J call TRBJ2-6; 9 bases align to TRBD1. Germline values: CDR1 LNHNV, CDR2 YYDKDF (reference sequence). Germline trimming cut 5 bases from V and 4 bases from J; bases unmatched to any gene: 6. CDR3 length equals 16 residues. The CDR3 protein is CATSSGTGPGANVLTF. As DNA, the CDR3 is TGTGCCACCAGCTCCGGGACAGGGCCAGGGGCCAACGTCCTGACTTTC.

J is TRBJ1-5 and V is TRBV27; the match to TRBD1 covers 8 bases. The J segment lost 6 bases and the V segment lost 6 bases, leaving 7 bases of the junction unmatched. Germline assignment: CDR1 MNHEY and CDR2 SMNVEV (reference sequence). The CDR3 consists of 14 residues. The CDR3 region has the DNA TGTGCCAGCAGCACGGGGACAGGAAGTCAGCCCCAGCATTTT. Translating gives CASSTGTGSQPQHF.

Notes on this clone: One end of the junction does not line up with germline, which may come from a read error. CDR3 amino acids: CASSEATDLPF. CDR3 nucleotides: TGTGCCAGCAGTGAAGCGACAGATCTCCCCTTC. This chain links TRBV2 with TRBJ1-2; D possibly corresponds to TRBD1 (5 bases). The CDR3 is 11 amino acids. CDR1 and CDR2 from the germline V gene are SNHLY and FYNNEI.

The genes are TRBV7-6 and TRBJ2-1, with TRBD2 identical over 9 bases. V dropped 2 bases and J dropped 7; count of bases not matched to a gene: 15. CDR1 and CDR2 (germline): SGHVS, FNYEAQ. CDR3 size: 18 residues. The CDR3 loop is CASSLLSRAGGVRNEQFF. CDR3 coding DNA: TGTGCCAGCAGCTTATTGTCCCGGGCGGGAGGGGTGAGGAATGAGCAGTTCTTC.

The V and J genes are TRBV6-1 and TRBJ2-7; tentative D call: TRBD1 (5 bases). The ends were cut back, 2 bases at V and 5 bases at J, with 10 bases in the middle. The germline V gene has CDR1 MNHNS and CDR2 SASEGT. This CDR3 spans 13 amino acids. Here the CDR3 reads CASSEPGSNEQYF. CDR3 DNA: TGTGCCAGCAGTGAACCAGGGTCTAACGAGCAGTACTTC.

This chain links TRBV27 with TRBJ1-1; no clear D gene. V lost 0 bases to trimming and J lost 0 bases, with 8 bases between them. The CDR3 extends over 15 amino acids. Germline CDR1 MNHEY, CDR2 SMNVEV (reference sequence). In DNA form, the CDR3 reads TGTGCCAGCAGTTTATCAATGGCATTGAACACTGAAGCTTTCTTT. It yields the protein CASSLSMALNTEAFF.

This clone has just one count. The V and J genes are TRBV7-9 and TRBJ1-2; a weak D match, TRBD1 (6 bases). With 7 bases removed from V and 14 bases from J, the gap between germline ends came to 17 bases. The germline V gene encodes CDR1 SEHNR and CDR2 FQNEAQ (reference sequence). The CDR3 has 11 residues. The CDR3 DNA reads TGTGCCAGCACCCCCCTGGGGGGGCAGACCTTC. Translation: CASTPLGGQTF.

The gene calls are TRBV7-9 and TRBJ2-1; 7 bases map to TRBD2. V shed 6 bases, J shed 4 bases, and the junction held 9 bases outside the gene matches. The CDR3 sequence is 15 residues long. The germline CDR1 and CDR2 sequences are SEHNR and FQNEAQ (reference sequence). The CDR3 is CASRPQGAGYNEQFF. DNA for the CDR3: TGTGCCAGCAGACCCCAGGGAGCGGGGTACAATGAGCAGTTCTTC.

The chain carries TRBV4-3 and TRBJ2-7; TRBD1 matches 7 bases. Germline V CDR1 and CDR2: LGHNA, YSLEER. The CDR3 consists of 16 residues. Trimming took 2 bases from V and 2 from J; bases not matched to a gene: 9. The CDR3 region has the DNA TGCGCCAGCAGCCAAAAGCCGACAGGGCTGACCTACGAGCAGTACTTC. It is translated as CASSQKPTGLTYEQYF.

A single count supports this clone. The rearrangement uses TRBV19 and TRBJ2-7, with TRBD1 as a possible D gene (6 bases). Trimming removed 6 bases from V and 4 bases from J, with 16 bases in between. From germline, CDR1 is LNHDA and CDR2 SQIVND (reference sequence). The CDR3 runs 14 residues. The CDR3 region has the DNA TGTGCCAGTAGACTAGACAGGCGACTTTACGAGCAGTACTTC. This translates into CASRLDRRLYEQYF.

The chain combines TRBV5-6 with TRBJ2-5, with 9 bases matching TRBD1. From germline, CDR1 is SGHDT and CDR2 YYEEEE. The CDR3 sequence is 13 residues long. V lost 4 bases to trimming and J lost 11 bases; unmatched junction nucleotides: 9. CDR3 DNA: TGTGCCAGCAGCCCCCGGACAGGGGTGAGGCAGTACTTC. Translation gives CASSPRTGVRQYF.

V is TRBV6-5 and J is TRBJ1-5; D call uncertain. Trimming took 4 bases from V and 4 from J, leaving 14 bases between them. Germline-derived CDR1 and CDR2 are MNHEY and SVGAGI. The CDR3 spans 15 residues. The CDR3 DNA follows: TGTGCCAGCAGTTCCCACGAGGGATGGAATCAGCCCCAGCATTTT. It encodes CASSSHEGWNQPQHF.

The CDR3 DNA reads TGTGCCAGCAGCCAAGGGGGACAGGACTACGAGCAGTACTTC. It translates to CASSQGGQDYEQYF. V usage is TRBV7-9 and J usage is TRBJ2-7, with TRBD1 matching 8 bases. This CDR3 region has 14 residues. Germline CDR1 is SEHNR and CDR2 is FQNEAQ (reference sequence). V lost 5 bases to trimming and J lost 3 bases; unmatched junction nucleotides: 6.

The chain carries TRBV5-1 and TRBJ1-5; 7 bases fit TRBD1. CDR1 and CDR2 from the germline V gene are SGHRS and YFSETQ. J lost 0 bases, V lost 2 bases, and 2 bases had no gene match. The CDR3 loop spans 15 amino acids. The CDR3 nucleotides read TGCGCCAGCAGCTTCCAGGGGGATAGCAATCAGCCCCAGCATTTT. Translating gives CASSFQGDSNQPQHF.

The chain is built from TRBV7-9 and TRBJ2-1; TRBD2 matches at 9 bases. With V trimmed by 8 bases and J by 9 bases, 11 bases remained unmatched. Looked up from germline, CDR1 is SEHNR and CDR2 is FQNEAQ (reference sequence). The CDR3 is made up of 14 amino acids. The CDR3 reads CASGPRGREGEQFF. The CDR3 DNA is TGTGCCAGCGGCCCCCGGGGGCGGGAGGGTGAGCAGTTCTTC.

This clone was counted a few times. The CDR3 DNA follows: TGTGCCACCATCACTAACTATGGCTACACCTTC. Translated, it gives CATITNYGYTF. This chain connects TRBV28 to TRBJ1-2, with no clear D. This CDR3 contains 11 residues. The ends were cut back, 10 bases at V and 0 bases at J, with 6 bases in the middle. CDR1 and CDR2 from the germline V gene are MDHEN and SYDVKM.

CDR3: CASTQTRGEGYTF. CDR3 nucleotide sequence: TGTGCCAGCACCCAAACCCGGGGAGAAGGCTACACCTTC. The V and J genes are TRBV6-5 and TRBJ1-2, with D unresolved. Germline CDR1 is MNHEY and CDR2 is SVGAGI. The CDR3 runs to 13 residues. The V end lost 7 bases, the J end lost 8 bases, and 17 bases lay between the germline ends.

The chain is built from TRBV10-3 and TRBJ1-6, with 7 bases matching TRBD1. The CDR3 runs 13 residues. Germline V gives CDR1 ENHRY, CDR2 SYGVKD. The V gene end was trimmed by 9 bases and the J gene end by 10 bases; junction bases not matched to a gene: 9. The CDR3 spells CAMAGTEESPLHF. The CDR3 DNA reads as TGTGCCATGGCCGGGACAGAGGAATCACCCCTCCACTTT.

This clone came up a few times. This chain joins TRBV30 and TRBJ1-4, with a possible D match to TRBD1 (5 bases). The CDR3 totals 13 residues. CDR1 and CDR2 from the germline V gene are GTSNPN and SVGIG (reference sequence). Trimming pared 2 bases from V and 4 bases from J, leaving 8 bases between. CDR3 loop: CAWSQGFNEKLFF. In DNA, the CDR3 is TGTGCCTGGAGTCAGGGTTTTAATGAAAAACTGTTTTTT.

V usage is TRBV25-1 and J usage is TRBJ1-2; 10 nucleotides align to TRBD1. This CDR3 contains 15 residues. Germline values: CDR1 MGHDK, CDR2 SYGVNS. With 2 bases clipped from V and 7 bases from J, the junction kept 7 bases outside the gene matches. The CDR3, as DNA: TGTGCCAGCAGTGAACCTGACAGGGGGCAAGGTGGCTACACCTTC. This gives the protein CASSEPDRGQGGYTF.

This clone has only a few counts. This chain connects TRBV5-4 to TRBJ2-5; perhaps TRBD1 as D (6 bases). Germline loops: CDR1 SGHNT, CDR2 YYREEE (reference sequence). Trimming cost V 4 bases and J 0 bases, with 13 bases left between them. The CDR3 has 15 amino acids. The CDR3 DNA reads TGTGCCAGCAGCCACTATCGGACAGACCAAGAGACCCAGTACTTC. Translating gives CASSHYRTDQETQYF.

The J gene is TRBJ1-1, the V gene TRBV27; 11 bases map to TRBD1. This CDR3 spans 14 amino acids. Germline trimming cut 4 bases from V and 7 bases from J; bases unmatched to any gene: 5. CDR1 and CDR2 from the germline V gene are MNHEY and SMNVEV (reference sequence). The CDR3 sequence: CASSSRTGGGEAFF. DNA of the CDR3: TGTGCCAGCAGTTCGAGGACAGGGGGCGGTGAAGCTTTCTTT.

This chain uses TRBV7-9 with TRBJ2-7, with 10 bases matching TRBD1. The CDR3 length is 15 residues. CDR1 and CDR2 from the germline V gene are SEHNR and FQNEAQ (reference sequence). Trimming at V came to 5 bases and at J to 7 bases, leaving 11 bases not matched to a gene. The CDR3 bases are TGTGCCAGCAGCGAGGGGGGGACAGGGGTCGGAGAGCAGTACTTC. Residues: CASSEGGTGVGEQYF.

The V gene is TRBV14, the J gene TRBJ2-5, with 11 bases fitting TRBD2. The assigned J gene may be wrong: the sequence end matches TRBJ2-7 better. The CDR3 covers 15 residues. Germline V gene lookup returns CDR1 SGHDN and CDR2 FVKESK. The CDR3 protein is CASSETSGRFAEQYF. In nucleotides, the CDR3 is TGTGCCAGCAGCGAAACTAGCGGGAGATTTGCCGAGCAGTACTTC.

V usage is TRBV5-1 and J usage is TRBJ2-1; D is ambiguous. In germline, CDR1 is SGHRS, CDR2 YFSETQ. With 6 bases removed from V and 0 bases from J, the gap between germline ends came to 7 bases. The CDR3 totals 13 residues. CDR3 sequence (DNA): TGCGCCAGCAAAACCAGCTCCTACAATGAGCAGTTCTTC. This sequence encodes CASKTSSYNEQFF.